The sample holds many counts of the clone carrying this T cell receptor (beta chain). Its specificity is unknown. Genomic DNA provided the template from which TCR beta VDJ and CDR3 profiles were obtained. One entry per CDR3 protein results from TCRdb running MiXCR on the reads. The sample lists around 200,000 distinct CDR3 sequences; over 40% were seen once. With 5 bases removed from V and 2 bases from J, the gap between germline ends came to 9 bases. Looked up from germline, CDR1 is SQVTM and CDR2 is ANQGSEA. The CDR3 is 12 amino acids. Before being chosen for sequencing, patients had shown CD8+CD57+ cell expansion by flow cytometry. Each of the patients presented with severe acquired aplastic anemia. The source of the sample is a study of CD8+CD57+ T cells in acquired aplastic anemia. Across the whole study: Isolated CD4+ and CD8+ cells, once sorted, yielded DNA averaging around 2.9 ug. Study-wide results and limits: Overlap between patients and controls comprised just under 30 CD8+ CDR3 sequences. Statistical testing detected no significant gap in CD8+ Simpson's diversity between patients and controls.

This TCR was recovered from a human donor with aplastic anemia. This chain uses TRBV29-1 with TRBJ2-5; perhaps D is TRBD1 or TRBD2 (5 bases each). The sample taken for sequencing was sorted CD4+, CD8+, or CD8+CD57+ T cells (not recorded which) from PBMCs. The CDR3 loop reads CSVRGVQETQYF. CDR3 sequence (DNA): TGCAGCGTTAGGGGAGTGCAAGAGACCCAGTACTTC.